The present T cell receptor beta chain was sequenced within a study of OX40 agonist ivuxolimab in advanced cancers. Study-wide results and limits: In CD8+ T cells, expanded clones were on average more numerous than in CD4+. Compared with others, partial responders at 0.1-3.0 mg/kg displayed clonal expansion among the lowest.

TCRdb's table, derived via immunoSEQ multiplex PCR, lists solely in-frame clones and lacks some. The sample consists of under 100,000 clones, under 95% of them appearing once. Baseline, cycle 4 day 1, and cycle 7 day 1 were the blood sampling points. Points on this clone: The antigen is unknown.

CDR3 size: 13 residues. V shed 0 bases and J shed 5 bases, with 10 bases lying between them. CDR1 is GTSNPN and CDR2 is SVGIG in the germline V gene (reference sequence). This rearrangement joins TRBV30 to TRBJ1-1; D not certain. The specimen was CD4+ or CD8+ T cells sorted from blood, collected in a trial of the OX40 agonist ivuxolimab. This TCR was recovered from an adult with an advanced solid tumor such as melanoma, head and neck, liver or kidney cancer. Here the CDR3 DNA reads TGTGCCTGGAGTGTACTACTAGGGACTGAAGCTTTCTTT. It codes for CAWSVLLGTEAFF.